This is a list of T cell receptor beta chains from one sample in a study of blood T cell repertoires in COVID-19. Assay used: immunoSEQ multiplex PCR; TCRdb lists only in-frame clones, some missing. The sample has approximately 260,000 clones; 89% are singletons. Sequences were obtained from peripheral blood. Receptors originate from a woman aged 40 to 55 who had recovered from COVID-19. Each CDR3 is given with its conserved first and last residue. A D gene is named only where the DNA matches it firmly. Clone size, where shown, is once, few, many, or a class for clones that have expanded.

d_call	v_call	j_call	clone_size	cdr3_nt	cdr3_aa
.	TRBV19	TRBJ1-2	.	TGTGCCAGTAGTATAGTCGGCCAGGATTATGGCTACACCTTC	CASSIVGQDYGYTF
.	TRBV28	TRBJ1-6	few	TGTGCCAGCAGTGCCCGGGAATGGGCCAATTCACCCCTCCACTTT	CASSAREWANSPLHF
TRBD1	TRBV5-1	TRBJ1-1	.	TGCGCCAGCAGCTCGCCGACAGGGTTGGGTGAAGCTTTCTTT	CASSSPTGLGEAFF
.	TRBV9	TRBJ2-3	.	TGTGCCAGCAGCCCGTATGCCGGGGAAACAGATACGCAGTATTTT	CASSPYAGETDTQYF
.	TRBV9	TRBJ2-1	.	TGTGCCAGCAGCGGGTGGCAATCCTACAATGAGCAGTTCTTC	CASSGWQSYNEQFF
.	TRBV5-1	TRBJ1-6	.	TGCGCCAGCAGCTTGTCCGGACAGCGAGCTTCACCCCTCCACTTT	CASSLSGQRASPLHF
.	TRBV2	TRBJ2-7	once	TGTGCCAGCAAGCAGGGGTCGCTCTACGAGCAGTACTTC	CASKQGSLYEQYF
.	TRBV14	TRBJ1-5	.	TGTGCCAGCAGCCGCCCTAACACGGGGGGCCCCAATCAGCCCCAGCATTTT	CASSRPNTGGPNQPQHF
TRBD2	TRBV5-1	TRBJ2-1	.	TGCGCCAGCAGCCAAGGACTAGCGGGGGTCCCGGGGGAGCAGTTCTTC	CASSQGLAGVPGEQFF
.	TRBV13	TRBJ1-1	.	TGTGCCAGCAGCTTTGCAGGGTTGGGCACTGAAGCTTTCTTT	CASSFAGLGTEAFF
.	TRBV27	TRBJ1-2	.	TGTGCCAGCAGGGGACTCTTTGGCTACACCTTC	CASRGLFGYTF
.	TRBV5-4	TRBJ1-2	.	TGTGCCAGCAGCTTGGTGGAGGATACCTATGGCTACACCTTC	CASSLVEDTYGYTF
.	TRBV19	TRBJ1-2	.	TGTGCCAGTAGTAGGTCGATGGAACGGAGCTATGGCTACACCTTC	CASSRSMERSYGYTF
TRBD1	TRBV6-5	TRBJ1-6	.	TGTGCCAGCAGGGGGACAGGGCTTGGGTCACCCCTCCACTTT	CASRGTGLGSPLHF
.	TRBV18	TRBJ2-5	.	TGTGCCAGCTCACCGCGACAGGGACTTGGTCAAGAGACCCAGTACTTC	CASSPRQGLGQETQYF
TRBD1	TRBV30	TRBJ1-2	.	TGTGCCTGGAGGGGGGACAGGGAAAATGGCTACACCTTC	CAWRGDRENGYTF
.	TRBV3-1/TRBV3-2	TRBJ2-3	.	TGTGCCAGCAGCGCGGACTCCGTCAGTAAAGATACGCAGTATTTT	CASSADSVSKDTQYF
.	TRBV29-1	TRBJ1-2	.	TGCAGCACCAGCCGCGGAGGCTACACCTTC	CSTSRGGYTF
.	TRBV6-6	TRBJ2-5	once	TGTGCCAGCAACCTCGCGGGGGAGACCCAGTACTTC	CASNLAGETQYF
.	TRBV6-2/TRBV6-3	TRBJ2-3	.	TGTGCCAGCAGTTACTCGATAAGCGTTAACCCAGATACGCAGTATTTT	CASSYSISVNPDTQYF
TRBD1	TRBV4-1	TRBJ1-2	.	TGCGCCAGCAGCCCGACAGGGGACTATGGCTACACCTTC	CASSPTGDYGYTF
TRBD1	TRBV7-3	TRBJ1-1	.	TGTGCCAGCAGCTTATCCCACAGGGGTGAAGCTTTCTTT	CASSLSHRGEAFF
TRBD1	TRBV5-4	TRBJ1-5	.	TGTGCCAGCAGCTTACAGGGGGCTCAGCCCCAGCATTTT	CASSLQGAQPQHF
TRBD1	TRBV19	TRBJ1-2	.	TGTGCCAGTGAACAGGGGCTTGGGGCCTATGGCTACACCTTC	CASEQGLGAYGYTF
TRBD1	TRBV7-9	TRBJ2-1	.	TGTGCCAGCAGCATAGACGGGACAGCCAACAATGAGCAGTTCTTC	CASSIDGTANNEQFF
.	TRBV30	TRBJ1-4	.	TGTGCCTGGAGCTGGAGGGAAAAACTGTTTTTT	CAWSWREKLFF
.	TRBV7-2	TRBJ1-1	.	TGTGCCAGCAGCCCATCAGCGGCGGGCACTGAAGCTTTCTTT	CASSPSAAGTEAFF
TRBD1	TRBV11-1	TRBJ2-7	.	TGTGCCAGCAGACGACAGGGGGCGCCAACCTACGAGCAGTACTTC	CASRRQGAPTYEQYF
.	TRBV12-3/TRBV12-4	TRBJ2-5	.	TGTGCCAGCAGTCCCGGCGGGACCCAGTACTTC	CASSPGGTQYF
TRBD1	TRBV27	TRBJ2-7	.	TGTGCCAGCAGGACACAGGGGGCTACCTACGAGCAGTACTTC	CASRTQGATYEQYF
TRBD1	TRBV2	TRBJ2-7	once	TGTGCCAGCAGTTATGGGACAGGGGGCTACGAGCAGTACTTC	CASSYGTGGYEQYF
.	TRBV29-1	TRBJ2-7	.	TGCAGCGTTGAGAGGACAGATTCCTACGAGCAGTACTTC	CSVERTDSYEQYF
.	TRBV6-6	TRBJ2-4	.	TGTGCCAGCAGCCATGGGGCGGATGCCAAAAACATTCAGTACTTC	CASSHGADAKNIQYF
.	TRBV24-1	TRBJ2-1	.	TGTGCCACCAGTTTGGGCGGGGTAGTTGACAATGAGCAGTTCTTC	CATSLGGVVDNEQFF
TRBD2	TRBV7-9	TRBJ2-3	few	TGTGCCAGCAGACCCACTAGCGGGAGGGTAGATACGCAGTATTTT	CASRPTSGRVDTQYF
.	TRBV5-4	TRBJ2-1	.	TGTGCCAGCAGTATGGACAGACAGAGGTTCTTC	CASSMDRQRFF
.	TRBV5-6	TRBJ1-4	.	TGTGCCAGCAGCTTCTGGGGGCCGACTAATGAAAAACTGTTTTTT	CASSFWGPTNEKLFF